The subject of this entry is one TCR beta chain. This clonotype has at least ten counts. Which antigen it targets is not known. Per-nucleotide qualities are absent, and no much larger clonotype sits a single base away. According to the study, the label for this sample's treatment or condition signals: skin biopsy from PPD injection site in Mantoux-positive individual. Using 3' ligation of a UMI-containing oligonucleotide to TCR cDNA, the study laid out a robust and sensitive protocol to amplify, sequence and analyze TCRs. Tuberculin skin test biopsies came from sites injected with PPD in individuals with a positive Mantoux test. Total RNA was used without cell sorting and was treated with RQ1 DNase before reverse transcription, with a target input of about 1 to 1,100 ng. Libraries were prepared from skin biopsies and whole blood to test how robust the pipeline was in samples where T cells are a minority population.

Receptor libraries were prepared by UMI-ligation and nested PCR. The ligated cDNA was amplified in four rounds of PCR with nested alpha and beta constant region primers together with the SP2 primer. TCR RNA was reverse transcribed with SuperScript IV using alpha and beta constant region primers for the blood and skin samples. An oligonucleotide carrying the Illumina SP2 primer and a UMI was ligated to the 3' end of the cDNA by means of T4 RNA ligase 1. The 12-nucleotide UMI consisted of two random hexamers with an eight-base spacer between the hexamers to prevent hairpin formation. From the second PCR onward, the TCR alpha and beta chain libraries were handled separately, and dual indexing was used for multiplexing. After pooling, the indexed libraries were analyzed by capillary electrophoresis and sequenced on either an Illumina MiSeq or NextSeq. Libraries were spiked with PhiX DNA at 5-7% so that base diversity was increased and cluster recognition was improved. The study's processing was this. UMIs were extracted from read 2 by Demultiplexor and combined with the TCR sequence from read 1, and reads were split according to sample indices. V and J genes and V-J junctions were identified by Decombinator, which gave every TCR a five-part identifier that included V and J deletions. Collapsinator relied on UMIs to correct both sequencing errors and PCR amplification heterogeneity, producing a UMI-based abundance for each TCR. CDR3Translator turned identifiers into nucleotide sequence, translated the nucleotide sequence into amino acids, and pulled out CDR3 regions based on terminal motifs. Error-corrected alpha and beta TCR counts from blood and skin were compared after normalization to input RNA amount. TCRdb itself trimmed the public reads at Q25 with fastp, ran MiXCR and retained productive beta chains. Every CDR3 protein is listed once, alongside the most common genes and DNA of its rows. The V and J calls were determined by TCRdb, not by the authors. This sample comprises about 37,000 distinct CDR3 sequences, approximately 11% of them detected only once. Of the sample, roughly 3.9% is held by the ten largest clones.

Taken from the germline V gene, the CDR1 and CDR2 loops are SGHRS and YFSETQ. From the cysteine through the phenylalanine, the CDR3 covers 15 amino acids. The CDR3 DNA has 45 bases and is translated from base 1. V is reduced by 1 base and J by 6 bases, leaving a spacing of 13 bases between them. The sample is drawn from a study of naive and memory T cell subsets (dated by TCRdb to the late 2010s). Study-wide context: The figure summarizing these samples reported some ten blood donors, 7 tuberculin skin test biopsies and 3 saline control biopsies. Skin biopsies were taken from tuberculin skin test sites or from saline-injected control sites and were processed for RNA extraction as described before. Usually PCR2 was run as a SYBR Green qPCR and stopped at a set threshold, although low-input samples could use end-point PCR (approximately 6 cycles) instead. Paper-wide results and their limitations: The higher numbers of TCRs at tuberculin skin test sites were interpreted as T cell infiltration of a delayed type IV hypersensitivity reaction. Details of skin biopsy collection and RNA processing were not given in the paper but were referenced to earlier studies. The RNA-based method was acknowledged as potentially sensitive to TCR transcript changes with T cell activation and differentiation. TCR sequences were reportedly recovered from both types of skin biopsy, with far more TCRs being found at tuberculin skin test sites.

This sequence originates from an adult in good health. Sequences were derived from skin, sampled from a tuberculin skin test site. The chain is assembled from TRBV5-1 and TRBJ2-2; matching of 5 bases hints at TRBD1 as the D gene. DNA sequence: TGCGCCAGCAGCTTGAATTGGGGCTTTTCCGGGGAGCTGTTTTTT. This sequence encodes CASSLNWGFSGELFF.